The clone carrying this T cell receptor (beta chain) was seen a few times. Antigen specificity is unknown. This sample was included in a study of identical twins. General study findings and limits: Cord blood beta clonotypes present at high abundance carried fewer insertions; no such pattern appeared in memory repertoires. Where out-of-frame alpha sequences were twin-shared, they showed excess low generation probability.

Template switching, a step in the protocol, added a universal primer site, and cDNA carried unique molecular identifiers. In TCRdb, the 5' RACE reads were re-called with MiXCR into one record per CDR3 protein. Of hundreds of thousands of distinct CDR3 sequences listed, around an eighth were seen once; the top ten hold approximately 7.9%. The CDR3 loop spans 19 amino acids. The germline gives CDR1 DFQATT, CDR2 SNEGSKA (reference sequence). J gave up 3 bases and V 0 bases, and 14 bases lay outside the gene matches. These data were also filed under a second study, of yellow fever vaccine responses in identical twins.

This chain connects TRBV20-1 to TRBJ2-3; 11 bases agree with TRBD1. The sequenced sample consisted of CD8+ T cells sorted from blood. The clonotype originates from a woman aged 18-29 years in good health. DNA for the CDR3: TGCAGTGCTAGAGAGAACGGATGGACAGGGGGCTTGAGGACAGATACGCAGTATTTT. Translated, it gives CSARENGWTGGLRTDTQYF.